The clone carrying this T cell receptor (beta chain) was observed a handful of times. This sample was taken from a study of radiotherapy plus CTLA-4 blockade in lung cancer. Study-level background: Objective responses were recorded in about 17% of patients, with disease control recorded in roughly 31%.

The assay was immunoSEQ multiplex PCR, and TCRdb's table has in-frame clones only and misses some. The sample lists about 73,000 clones; roughly 84% were seen once. Patients with chemo-refractory metastatic non-small-cell lung cancer received focal radiation plus CTLA-4 blockade with ipilimumab. The CDR3 spans 15 residues. The germline CDR1 and CDR2 sequences are SNHLY and FYNNEI. Germline trimming cut 5 bases from V and 5 bases from J; bases unmatched to any gene: 11. This TCR was recovered from a human donor with non-small cell lung cancer that progressed on radiotherapy plus ipilimumab. V usage is TRBV2 and J usage is TRBJ2-7; 8 bases agree with TRBD1. The specimen comprised peripheral blood, sampled from a patient treated with radiotherapy plus ipilimumab. CDR3 sequence (DNA): TGTGCCAGCAGTAAAATTCAGGGGGCAGGGAACGAGCAGTACTTC. Translation: CASSKIQGAGNEQYF.